These T cell receptor beta chains were read from a single sample in a study of control samples from healthy donors and cancer patients. Measured with immunoSEQ multiplex PCR; TCRdb has only the in-frame clones, and not every one. The sample has approximately 60,000 clones, 65% to 90% seen once. Material for sequencing was blood. The receptors shown here come from a man aged 35 to 55 in good health. Each CDR3 is given with its conserved first and last residue. A D gene is named only where the DNA matches it firmly. Some rows mark clone size as missing; the rest say once, few, many or name a class of expanded clone.

TRBJ1-5 TRBV28 NA few TGTGCCAGCAGTTTGAACAGGGCCCAGCCCCAGCATTTT CASSLNRAQPQHF
TRBJ1-1 TRBV19 NA NA TGTGCCAGTAGTATTACGGGTAAGAACACTGAAGCTTTCTTT CASSITGKNTEAFF
TRBJ2-3 TRBV6-2/TRBV6-3 TRBD2 NA TGTGCCAGCAGTTATCGGTTCCCCGGCCTAGCGGAACGCACAGATACGCAGTATTTT CASSYRFPGLAERTDTQYF
TRBJ1-5 TRBV30 NA NA TGTGCCTGGAAGTCAGCAGGGATAAGACAGCCCCAGCATTTT CAWKSAGIRQPQHF
TRBJ1-3 TRBV3-1/TRBV3-2 TRBD1 NA TGTGCCAGCAGCCAAGTGCCCGGGACAGCCGGAAACACCATATATTTT CASSQVPGTAGNTIYF
TRBJ1-5 TRBV19 NA NA TGTGCCAGTTTCGACCGCCGGGCCCAGCATTTT CASFDRRAQHF
TRBJ2-7 TRBV7-2 TRBD1 once TGTGCCAGCAGCGCCCGGACAGGGGCCCCTTCCTACGAGCAGTACTTC CASSARTGAPSYEQYF
TRBJ1-1 TRBV19 NA NA TGTGCCAGTATTAGCAGACGAGGCACTGAAGCTTTCTTT CASISRRGTEAFF
TRBJ2-1 TRBV19 NA NA TGTGCCAGTAGTACAAGGGACTGGGGGCCCAATGAGCAGTTCTTC CASSTRDWGPNEQFF
TRBJ2-7 TRBV15 NA NA TGTGCCACCAGCAGAGTGGGGGATCGGAGGTACGAGCAGTACTTC CATSRVGDRRYEQYF
TRBJ1-4 TRBV28 NA NA TGTGCCAGCAGGCCGGGCCCAACTAATGAAAAACTGTTTTTT CASRPGPTNEKLFF
TRBJ2-3 TRBV7-6 TRBD2 NA TGTGCCAGCAGCTCGGGACTAGCGGGAGGAGGGGGTATGACAGATACGCAGTATTTT CASSSGLAGGGGMTDTQYF
TRBJ1-3 TRBV6-5 NA NA TGTGCCAGCAAGAGGGGAGGGGCAGGTGGAAACACCATATATTTT CASKRGGAGGNTIYF
TRBJ2-3 TRBV6-2/TRBV6-3 NA NA TGTGCCAGCAGTCCCCTGAGGGAGGATACGCAGTATTTT CASSPLREDTQYF